Reported below is one T cell receptor beta chain. V shed 3 bases, J shed 6 bases, and the junction held 11 bases outside the gene matches. CDR1 is MDHEN and CDR2 is SYDVKM in the germline V gene. The CDR3 totals 17 residues. This table comes from immunoSEQ multiplex PCR, and its TCRdb copy is limited to in-frame clones, with some not included. The data show millions of clones, with roughly 91% seen just once and roughly 1.7% held by the top ten. This record comes from a study of shared clonotypes between healthy human individuals. Positively selected for CCR7, the CD45RO-negative cells used as naive CD8 cells excluded terminally differentiated effector memory CD45RA+ cells.

The chain has TRBV28 and TRBJ2-1, with 10 bases that match TRBD2. The sequenced sample was naive CD8+ T cells from PBMCs. The TCR originated in a man in his late teens or twenties in good health. Some clones in this sample may be carry-over from other donors' samples. For the CDR3, the DNA is TGTGCCAGCAGTTTCCTCATTTCACGGACTAGCGGCAATGAGCAGTTCTTC. It translates to CASSFLISRTSGNEQFF. Variable domain in full (rest from reference TRBV28 and TRBJ2-1): DVKVTQSSRYLVKRTGEKVFLECVQDMDHENMFWYRQDPGLGLRLIYFSYDVKMKEKGDIPEGYSVSREKKERFSLILESASTNQTSMYLCASSFLISRTSGNEQFFGPGTRLTVL.